A single sample is the source of the 7 T cell receptor beta chains below, sequenced in a study of blood T cell repertoires in COVID-19. TCRdb's table, derived via immunoSEQ multiplex PCR, lists solely in-frame clones and lacks some. The sample records approximately 110,000 clones, 65% to 80% being singletons. Sequencing used peripheral blood. Receptors originate from a human donor with acute or convalescent COVID-19. The donor label of this sample is uncertain.

The J gene is TRBJ2-7, the V gene TRBV19, with D perhaps matching TRBD2 (5 bases). V was cut by 3 bases and J by 5 bases, with 11 bases left in between. This CDR3 contains 13 residues. CDR1 is LNHDA and CDR2 is SQIVND in the germline V gene (reference sequence). The CDR3 here is CASSIRESDEQYF. As DNA, the CDR3 is TGTGCCAGTAGTATCCGGGAATCCGACGAGCAGTACTTC.

V is TRBV7-8 and J is TRBJ2-1; TRBD2 matches at 11 bases. The V and J ends lost 1 base and 7 bases, in that order; junction bases with no gene match: 3. Germline-derived CDR1 and CDR2 are SGHVS and FQNEAQ. The CDR3 has 15 amino acids. In DNA, the CDR3 is TGTGCCAGCAGCTTAGAGGGACTAGCGGAGAATGAGCAGTTCTTC. Translating gives CASSLEGLAENEQFF. The variable domain in full, with the rest retrieved from reference TRBV7-8 and TRBJ2-1, is GAGVSQSPRYKVAKRGQDVALRCDPISGHVSLFWYQQALGQGPEFLTYFQNEAQLDKSGLPSDRFFAERPEGSVSTLKIQRTQQEDSAVYLCASSLEGLAENEQFFGPGTRLTVL.

This rearrangement joins TRBV5-1 to TRBJ1-3; TRBD1 is a possible D gene (5 bases). Germline loops: CDR1 SGHRS, CDR2 YFSETQ. V shed 0 bases and J shed 2 bases, with 9 bases lying between them. The CDR3 extends over 15 amino acids. The CDR3 bases are TGCGCCAGCAGCTTGGCTGTGGGGCCTGGAAACACCATATATTTT. This sequence encodes CASSLAVGPGNTIYF.

The gene calls are TRBV5-1 and TRBJ2-5, with a possible D match to TRBD1 (6 bases). The V end was cut by 7 bases, the J end by 0 bases, with 16 bases between. This CDR3 comprises 15 residues. Germline loops: CDR1 SGHRS, CDR2 YFSETQ. CDR3 sequence reads: CASLQGPTYQETQYF. The CDR3 region has the DNA TGCGCCAGCCTCCAGGGGCCAACCTACCAAGAGACCCAGTACTTC. The variable domain in full, completed from reference TRBV5-1 and TRBJ2-5, reads KAGVTQTPRYLIKTRGQQVTLSCSPISGHRSVSWYQQTPGQGLQFLFEYFSETQRNKGNFPGRFSGRQFSNSRSEMNVSTLELGDSALYLCASLQGPTYQETQYFGPGTRLLVL.

This clone has a single count. V usage is TRBV7-8 and J usage is TRBJ1-3, with 8 bases matching TRBD1. CDR3 length equals 15 residues. Germline assignment: CDR1 SGHVS and CDR2 FQNEAQ. V lost 2 bases and J lost 2; bases outside the gene matches: 2. CDR3 sequence: CASSLTDRAGNTIYF. CDR3 nucleotides: TGTGCCAGCAGCTTAACGGACAGGGCTGGAAACACCATATATTTT.

The CDR3 nucleotides read TGCGCCAGCAGCCCGGGTCGGCTACAGGGCAAGGAAAAACTGTTTTTT. As protein: CASSPGRLQGKEKLFF. The chain links TRBV5-1 to TRBJ1-4; D may be TRBD1 (6 bases). V shed 4 bases and J shed 8 bases, with 21 bases lying between them. The germline V gene has CDR1 SGHRS and CDR2 YFSETQ. The CDR3 has 16 residues.

The rearrangement joins TRBV7-2 to TRBJ2-3, with D possibly matching TRBD1 (5 bases). This CDR3 comprises 15 residues. V lost 5 bases and J 4 bases, leaving 16 bases between the germline ends. In germline, CDR1 is SGHTA, CDR2 FQGNSA. CDR3 protein: CASSPQGQAADTQYF. In nucleotides, the CDR3 is TGTGCCAGCAGCCCCCAGGGCCAGGCTGCAGATACGCAGTATTTT.